Shown below are 4 T cell receptor beta chains from a single sample sequenced in a study of early T cells in non-severe SARS-CoV-2 infection (dated by TCRdb to the early 2020s). Libraries were constructed by 5' RACE. TCRdb lists the instrument as NextSeq 500. The public reads were run again by TCRdb, first through fastp at Q25 and then through MiXCR, and only productive beta chains were kept. Every CDR3 protein is listed once, alongside the most common genes and DNA of its rows. Within this sample are under 25,000 distinct CDR3 sequences, with about 4% of them counted one time only. 7% to 8.5% of the sample goes to the ten largest clones. The sample taken for sequencing was whole blood. The receptor set was obtained from an adult who was a healthcare worker with PCR-confirmed SARS-CoV-2 infection or an uninfected control (not recorded which).

This clonotype appeared many times. The rearrangement joins TRBV6-6 to TRBJ2-1, with a tentative D call TRBD2 (5 bases). V dropped 2 bases and J dropped 7 bases, with 9 bases sitting between them. Germline lookup yields CDR1 MNHNY and CDR2 SVGAGI (reference sequence). The CDR3 consists of 13 residues. This CDR3 reads CASSYVRGNEQFF. In DNA, the CDR3 is TGTGCCAGCAGTTACGTACGGGGTAATGAGCAGTTCTTC.

This clonotype was seen ten or more times. This chain uses TRBV29-1 with TRBJ1-2; D may be TRBD1 (5 bases). CDR3 size: 14 residues. V was shortened by 2 bases and J by 5 bases, with 15 bases between the two germline ends. Germline V gene sequence: CDR1 SQVTM, CDR2 ANQGSEA. The CDR3 region has the DNA TGCAGCGTTGAACAGCCCCTGGGGCCTTATGGCTACACCTTC. It specifies CSVEQPLGPYGYTF.

V and J are TRBV20-1 and TRBJ1-5; unclear D gene. Germline V gene data show CDR1 as DFQATT and CDR2 as SNEGSKA (reference sequence). CDR3 length equals 12 residues. V lost 0 bases to trimming and J lost 5 bases, with 5 bases between them. CDR3 sequence (DNA): TGCAGTGCTAGAGAGTCGGATCAGCCCCAGCATTTT. Its translation: CSARESDQPQHF.

This clonotype was found many times. The chain has TRBV20-1 and TRBJ1-6, with D possibly TRBD1 on 6 matching bases. The ends were cut back, 1 base at V and 9 bases at J, with 13 bases in the middle. The CDR3 runs to 14 residues. Germline V CDR1 and CDR2: DFQATT, SNEGSKA (reference sequence). The CDR3 DNA reads TGCAGTGCTAGAGTTCCGGGACATGGTTCACCCCTCCACTTT. Protein product: CSARVPGHGSPLHF.